This paragraph covers one TCR beta chain sequence. Sequencing used immunoSEQ multiplex PCR; TCRdb keeps in-frame clones, though not all of them. This repertoire shows about 980,000 clones, less than 85% found once; its top ten account for about 1.5%. The sample originates from a study of shared clonotypes between healthy human individuals. Looked up from germline, CDR1 is SGHDN and CDR2 is FVKESK. Trimming removed 2 bases at V and 5 bases at J, with 13 bases between. This CDR3 is 15 amino acids long. This rearrangement joins TRBV14 to TRBJ2-1, with D unclear. The sample comprised memory CD4+ T cells sorted from blood. Subset meaning: CD45RA-negative fraction. The TCR originated in a young man in good health. As DNA, the CDR3 is TGTGCCAGCAGCCAATTCGGCATAGGGAACAATGAGCAGTTCTTC. Protein product: CASSQFGIGNNEQFF.